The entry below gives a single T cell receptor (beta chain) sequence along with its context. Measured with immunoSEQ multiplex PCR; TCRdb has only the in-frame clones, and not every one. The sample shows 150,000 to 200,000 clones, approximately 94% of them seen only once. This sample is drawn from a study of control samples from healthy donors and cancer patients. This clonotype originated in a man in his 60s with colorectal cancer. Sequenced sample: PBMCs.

The CDR3: CASSIVGTDQPQHF. The CDR3 coding sequence is TGTGCCAGTAGTATAGTAGGGACGGATCAGCCCCAGCATTTT. The gene calls are TRBV19 and TRBJ1-5; a weak D match, TRBD1 (5 bases). The CDR3 is 14 residues long. Trimming cost V 1 base and J 5 bases, with 9 bases left between them. From germline, CDR1 is LNHDA and CDR2 SQIVND (reference sequence). Complete variable domain (other parts from reference TRBV19 and TRBJ1-5): DGGITQSPKYLFRKEGQNVTLSCEQNLNHDAMYWYRQDPGQGLRLIYYSQIVNDFQKGDIAEGYSVSREKKESFPLTVTSAQKNPTAFYLCASSIVGTDQPQHFGDGTRLSIL.